These 18 T cell receptor beta chains came from one sample sequenced in a study of OX40 agonist ivuxolimab in advanced cancers. Library preparation employed the immunoSEQ multiplex PCR assay. TCRdb holds this immuneACCESS table with in-frame rearrangements only. Some clones are missing; in checked studies, unresolved V genes explain under half, and the rest has no known cause. The sample table lists fewer than 85,000 clones, about 92% of them with a count of one. The top ten hold roughly 10% of the sample. The specimen comprised CD4+ or CD8+ T cells sorted from blood, sampled in a trial of the OX40 agonist ivuxolimab. Source of these receptors: an adult with an advanced solid tumor such as melanoma, head and neck, liver or kidney cancer.

Comments on this clone: At one boundary the junction diverges from the germline segment, which might be a read error. Within the sample, other DNA sequences also encode this same CDR3. The rearrangement uses TRBV13 and TRBJ1-1; TRBD1 might be the D (6 bases). The CDR3 sequence is 13 residues long. Per germline, CDR1 PRHDT and CDR2 FYEKMQ (reference sequence). CDR3 amino acids: CASSLGGNTEAFF. The CDR3 DNA is TGTGCCAGCAGCCTAGGGGGGAACACTGAAGCTTTCTTT.

The rearrangement links TRBV4-1 to TRBJ2-7; 7 bases map to TRBD2. Germline values: CDR1 MGHRA, CDR2 YSYEKL. J lost 4 bases, V lost 0 bases, and 6 bases had no gene match. The length of the CDR3 is 15 residues. The CDR3 reads CASSQDIGDYYEQYF. For the CDR3, the DNA is TGCGCCAGCAGCCAAGATATCGGGGACTATTACGAGCAGTACTTC.

The sample holds one count of this clone. The genes are TRBV6-5 and TRBJ2-1; D is unresolved. The ends were cut back, 5 bases at V and 0 bases at J, with 11 bases in the middle. From germline, CDR1 is MNHEY and CDR2 SVGAGI. This CDR3 is built from 15 residues. The CDR3 reads CASSPEPSSYNEQFF. The CDR3 DNA sequence: TGTGCCAGCAGTCCGGAGCCGAGCTCCTACAATGAGCAGTTCTTC.

The rearrangement links TRBV9 to TRBJ2-7; TRBD2 matches at 9 bases. Germline trimming cut 3 bases from V and 0 bases from J; bases unmatched to any gene: 7. Germline CDR1 SGDLS, CDR2 YYNGEE. The CDR3 has 16 amino acids. The CDR3, as DNA: TGTGCCAGCAGCGAAAGCGGGGGGCCAAGCTCCTACGAGCAGTACTTC. Its translation is CASSESGGPSSYEQYF.

V is TRBV5-1 and J is TRBJ2-7, with no clear D. From germline, CDR1 is SGHRS and CDR2 YFSETQ. The CDR3 is 11 amino acids. V was shortened by 4 bases and J by 6 bases, with 8 bases between the two germline ends. CDR3 sequence: CASSPGSEQYF. The CDR3 nucleotides are TGCGCCAGCAGCCCTGGTAGCGAGCAGTACTTC.

The chain carries TRBV7-2 and TRBJ2-7; 10 bases match TRBD2. The germline V gene has CDR1 SGHTA and CDR2 FQGNSA. Unmatched junction bases numbered 3, after V lost 0 bases and J lost 4 bases. This CDR3 region has 15 residues. As DNA, the CDR3 is TGTGCCAGCAGCTTAGCTGCAGCGGGGGGGTACGAGCAGTACTTC. Translating gives CASSLAAAGGYEQYF.

This rearrangement joins TRBV29-1 to TRBJ2-3; 7 bases align to TRBD2. In germline, CDR1 is SQVTM, CDR2 ANQGSEA. The CDR3 runs to 15 residues. Trimming at V came to 0 bases and at J to 4 bases, leaving 7 bases not matched to a gene. The CDR3 region has the DNA TGCAGCGTTGAAGATCAAGTGGGGGGGGCAGATACGCAGTATTTT. Protein sequence: CSVEDQVGGADTQYF.

This sequence joins TRBV2 and TRBJ1-2; the D is unclear. CDR3 size: 14 residues. Germline loops: CDR1 SNHLY, CDR2 FYNNEI. V was cut by 7 bases and J by 4 bases, with 16 bases left in between. The CDR3 sequence is CASTPLREIYGYTF. The CDR3 DNA is TGTGCCAGCACCCCCCTGCGGGAAATCTATGGCTACACCTTC.

The chain has TRBV9 and TRBJ1-1; TRBD1 matches 7 bases. Germline CDR1 and CDR2: SGDLS and YYNGEE. The trim removed 2 bases at V and 3 bases at J, leaving 1 base unmatched. The CDR3 has 13 residues. CDR3 nucleotides: TGTGCCAGCAGCGTTCAGGGGGACACTGAAGCTTTCTTT. It translates to CASSVQGDTEAFF.

The chain recombines TRBV6-4 with TRBJ2-7, with 11 bases lining up with TRBD2. The germline CDR1 and CDR2 sequences are MRHNA and SNTAGT. This CDR3 comprises 14 residues. V shed 6 bases and J 6 bases; nucleotides not matched to a gene: 7. CDR3 in amino acids: CASREGTSGSEQYF. The CDR3 nucleotides are TGTGCCAGCAGGGAAGGGACTAGCGGCTCCGAGCAGTACTTC.

The chain combines TRBV23-1 with TRBJ2-5, with D perhaps TRBD1 or TRBD2 (5 bases each). TRBV23-1 is an open reading frame, and its role is uncertain. The V end lost 4 bases, the J end lost 0 bases, and 15 bases lay between the germline ends. The CDR3 totals 16 residues. In nucleotides, the CDR3 is TGCGCCAGCAGTCCGGATCGGGGACGGCACCAAGAGACCCAGTACTTC. Translating gives CASSPDRGRHQETQYF.

The chain carries TRBV7-3 and TRBJ2-3; D is perhaps TRBD2 (7 bases). V lost 7 bases, J lost 0 bases, and 14 bases lay in between. CDR1 is SGHTA and CDR2 is FQGTGA in the germline V gene. The CDR3 runs to 15 residues. The CDR3 DNA is TGTGCCAGCACCGCGGGGGACACGAGCACAGATACGCAGTATTTT. Translation: CASTAGDTSTDTQYF.

CDR3 coding DNA: TGTGCCACCAGCAAGCAGGGGGCGCATCAGCCCCAGCATTTT. It is translated as CATSKQGAHQPQHF. The chain couples TRBV15 to TRBJ1-5; 8 positions match TRBD1. J was trimmed by 5 bases and V by 4 bases; bases with no gene match: 4. This CDR3 spans 14 amino acids. Per germline, CDR1 LNHNV and CDR2 YYDKDF (reference sequence).

The chain couples TRBV11-2 to TRBJ2-7; 8 nucleotides agree with TRBD2. This CDR3 is 14 amino acids long. V lost 7 bases to trimming and J lost 0 bases; unmatched junction nucleotides: 5. Germline V gives CDR1 SGHAT, CDR2 FQNNGV. CDR3 sequence (DNA): TGTGCCAGCACCCCGGGGGGGGGCTCCTACGAGCAGTACTTC. It specifies CASTPGGGSYEQYF.

This chain links TRBV4-3 with TRBJ1-3; perhaps TRBD1 as D (5 bases). The germline gives CDR1 LGHNA, CDR2 YSLEER. The CDR3 runs to 16 residues. With 0 bases removed from V and 4 bases from J, the gap between germline ends came to 13 bases. The CDR3 nucleotides are TGCGCCAGCAGCCAAGAAGCCAGGGATTACGGAAACACCATATATTTT. It is translated as CASSQEARDYGNTIYF.

The chain recombines TRBV5-1 with TRBJ1-3; D uncertain. Germline-derived CDR1 and CDR2 are SGHRS and YFSETQ. Between the trimmed V and J ends, which lost 5 bases and 4 bases, there was a span of 4 bases. The CDR3 totals 11 residues. The CDR3 region has the DNA TGCGCCAGCAGTTCGGGAAACACCATATATTTT. Its translation is CASSSGNTIYF.

The chain joins TRBV11-2 to TRBJ1-3; D might be TRBD1 (5 bases). CDR1 is SGHAT, CDR2 FQNNGV, per germline. The V and J ends lost 1 base and 11 bases respectively, with 24 bases between them. The CDR3 has 17 residues. The CDR3 loop is CASSLAPGLSKSFAIYF. CDR3 sequence (DNA): TGTGCCAGCAGCTTAGCCCCGGGACTGTCGAAGAGCTTCGCCATATATTTT.

The V and J genes are TRBV19 and TRBJ1-1; maybe TRBD1 (5 bases). The CDR3 is 13 residues long. The germline V gene encodes CDR1 LNHDA and CDR2 SQIVND (reference sequence). V lost 5 bases to trimming and J lost 3 bases, with 10 bases between them. CDR3: CASSGAGDTEAFF. CDR3 sequence (DNA): TGTGCCAGTAGTGGGGCTGGCGACACTGAAGCTTTCTTT. Together with reference TRBV19 and TRBJ1-1, the CDR3 gives the full variable domain: DGGITQSPKYLFRKEGQNVTLSCEQNLNHDAMYWYRQDPGQGLRLIYYSQIVNDFQKGDIAEGYSVSREKKESFPLTVTSAQKNPTAFYLCASSGAGDTEAFFGQGTRLTVV.